This is a list of T cell receptor beta chains from one sample in a study of regulatory T cells in long-lasting Graves disease. Using its own MiXCR run on the multiplex PCR reads, TCRdb lists one record per CDR3 protein. The table records around 230,000 distinct CDR3 sequences, 18% of them present only once. The sample was peripheral blood mononuclear cells (PBMCs), taken at new diagnosis, from a patient treated with antithyroid drugs. All receptors come from a female donor with Graves disease. CDR3s include the opening cysteine and the closing phenylalanine or tryptophan. The order of the fields is J gene, D gene, V gene, clone size, CDR3 DNA, CDR3 protein. The D gene is left open where the match is weak. Expanded clones are given a class, and other clones once, few, many or no size at all.

j_gene: TRBJ1-2
d_gene: TRBD1
v_gene: TRBV3-1
abundance: many
CDR3nt: TGTGCCAGCAGCCAAGGTTTACCCTCGACAGGGTGGGACTATGGCTACACCTTC
CDR3aa: CASSQGLPSTGWDYGYTF

j_gene: TRBJ2-7
d_gene: NA
v_gene: TRBV28
abundance: many
CDR3nt: TGTGCCAGCAGTGAACAGACAGGTACCTACGAGCAGTACTTC
CDR3aa: CASSEQTGTYEQYF

j_gene: TRBJ2-7
d_gene: NA
v_gene: TRBV12-5
abundance: many
CDR3nt: TGTGCTAGTGGTTTGGACTTTGGTCAGGGTGGAATCCACGAGCAGTACTTC
CDR3aa: CASGLDFGQGGIHEQYF

j_gene: TRBJ1-5
d_gene: NA
v_gene: TRBV7-2
abundance: many
CDR3nt: TGTGCCAGCAGCTTGCAGCCAGGGAGGAATCAGCCCCAGCATTTT
CDR3aa: CASSLQPGRNQPQHF

j_gene: TRBJ1-3
d_gene: NA
v_gene: TRBV11-2
abundance: many
CDR3nt: TGTGCCAGCAGCTGGGCGTCTGGAAACACCATATATTTT
CDR3aa: CASSWASGNTIYF

j_gene: TRBJ1-4
d_gene: NA
v_gene: TRBV9
abundance: many
CDR3nt: TGTGCCAGCAGCCCCACGGGGGGAGCTAATGAAAAACTGTTTTTT
CDR3aa: CASSPTGGANEKLFF

j_gene: TRBJ2-3
d_gene: TRBD2
v_gene: TRBV7-2
abundance: many
CDR3nt: TGTGCCAGCAGCCCCGCTATGGTAGCGGGGGCCGCAGATACGCAGTATTTT
CDR3aa: CASSPAMVAGAADTQYF

j_gene: TRBJ2-3
d_gene: NA
v_gene: TRBV9
abundance: NA
CDR3nt: TGTGCCAGCAGCGTAGCTCAGGACTCCCTTAAGACAGATACGCAGTATTTT
CDR3aa: CASSVAQDSLKTDTQYF

j_gene: TRBJ2-2
d_gene: NA
v_gene: TRBV6-1
abundance: many
CDR3nt: TGTGCCAGCAGTGCCAGGGGAACGAACACCGGGGAGCTGTTTTTT
CDR3aa: CASSARGTNTGELFF

j_gene: TRBJ2-7
d_gene: NA
v_gene: TRBV12-3/TRBV12-4
abundance: many
CDR3nt: TGTGCCAGCGGTTACTACGAGCAGTACTTC
CDR3aa: CASGYYEQYF

j_gene: TRBJ1-1
d_gene: NA
v_gene: TRBV5-5
abundance: many
CDR3nt: TGTGCCAGCAGCTTGGTAGGCAGGGGAGGAAACACTGAAGCTTTCTTT
CDR3aa: CASSLVGRGGNTEAFF

j_gene: TRBJ2-1
d_gene: NA
v_gene: TRBV11-3
abundance: many
CDR3nt: TGTGCCAGCAGCTTAGCACTGAATGAGCAGTTCTTC
CDR3aa: CASSLALNEQFF

j_gene: TRBJ2-7
d_gene: NA
v_gene: TRBV7-2
abundance: once
CDR3nt: TGTGCCAGCAGCTTCCCCTCAGGGGGAGGGCCCGGCGAGCAGTACTTC
CDR3aa: CASSFPSGGGPGEQYF

j_gene: TRBJ1-1
d_gene: NA
v_gene: TRBV5-1
abundance: few
CDR3nt: TGTGCCAGCAGCTCCTTCGACAGTAGGAGCACTGAAGCTTTCTTT
CDR3aa: CASSSFDSRSTEAFF

j_gene: TRBJ2-5
d_gene: NA
v_gene: TRBV5-1
abundance: many
CDR3nt: TGCGCCAGCAGCCTGAGTCGGGACGAGTTCGAGACCCAGTACTTC
CDR3aa: CASSLSRDEFETQYF

j_gene: TRBJ2-1
d_gene: NA
v_gene: TRBV6-1
abundance: NA
CDR3nt: TGTGCCAGCAGAAGGGGCGGTATAAGGGGGGAGGGTCACAATGAGCAGTTCTTC
CDR3aa: CASRRGGIRGEGHNEQFF